This T cell receptor beta chain derives from a study of blood T cell repertoires in COVID-19. Study as a whole: Both acute and convalescent COVID-19 samples were obtained from the United States, Italy and Spain.

The CDR3 covers 19 residues. Trimming left V 0 bases short and J 0 bases short, with 19 bases between. The germline gives CDR1 SGHAT, CDR2 FQNNGV. Original processing methods: Estimates of nucleated cell counts were drawn from the amplification of reference gene primers. Using immunoSEQ multiplex PCR, the repertoire was profiled, and TCRdb retains in-frame clones only, with some absent. V and J calls and clone size are copied from that table; D and trimming were computed from the DNA. The sample consists of approximately 120,000 clones, roughly 83% of them appearing once. Sequenced input: peripheral blood. The chain links TRBV11-2 to TRBJ2-3, with D possibly TRBD2 on 7 matching bases. The source of this sequence is a man aged 35 to 55 with active or convalescent COVID-19. CDR3 loop: CASSLDLRGGAASTDTQYF. The CDR3 coding sequence is TGTGCCAGCAGCTTAGATCTAAGGGGGGGAGCGGCTAGCACAGATACGCAGTATTTT.